This T cell receptor beta chain derives from a study of control samples from healthy donors and cancer patients. Sequenced by immunoSEQ multiplex PCR; TCRdb stores in-frame clones only, minus some. In the table there are roughly 120,000 clones, 93% of which are singletons. CDR3 size: 12 residues. Trimming cost V 4 bases and J 10 bases; bases outside gene matches: 5. The germline V gene encodes CDR1 KGHDR and CDR2 SFDVKD. Input material: PBMCs. The V call is TRBV24-1, the J call TRBJ1-1; 7 bases agree with TRBD1. This sequence originates from a man aged 50 or older with head and neck cancer. The DNA of the CDR3 is TGTGCCACCAGTGAACAGGGGAATCGAGCTTTCTTT. Protein: CATSEQGNRAFF.